A few counts support the clone carrying this T cell receptor beta chain. Molecular barcoded adaptors covering alpha/delta and beta/gamma chains were used on about 0.4 ug RNA. TCRdb called the reads again in MiXCR, with one record for every CDR3 protein. The sample consists of over 55,000 distinct CDR3 sequences, about 14% of them appearing once. This record belongs to a study of read filtering for tumor transcriptome and immune sequencing. The clonotype originates from a donor at least 40 years old with multiple myeloma. The sequenced sample was a population of CD138-negative cells sorted from bone marrow.

The CDR3 is CSARDPSGSYNEQFF. CDR3 bases: TGCAGTGCTAGAGATCCTAGCGGGAGCTACAATGAGCAGTTCTTC. The J gene is TRBJ2-1, the V gene TRBV20-1; 10 nucleotides line up with TRBD2. The germline V gene has CDR1 DFQATT and CDR2 SNEGSKA (reference sequence). CDR3 length: 15 residues. V shed 0 bases and J 3 bases; nucleotides not matched to a gene: 2.